The source of this T cell receptor (beta chain) is a study of T-cell reconstitution after alpha-beta-depleted transplantation in children. The sample holds many counts of this clonotype. Preparation of the TCRbeta library was carried out with unique molecular identifiers. TCRdb fed the PCR reads into MiXCR, producing one record per CDR3 protein. The table includes hundreds of thousands of distinct CDR3 sequences, approximately 12% detected once. The CDR3 spans 18 residues. The V gene end was trimmed by 6 bases and the J gene end by 5 bases; junction bases not matched to a gene: 17. Sequenced material: PBMCs from the stem cell graft donor, taken from the stem cell graft. The chain couples TRBV12-3 or TRBV12-4 to TRBJ2-2; 8 bases are a match to TRBD2. The sequence was obtained from a human donor who donated a stem cell graft to a child with acute lymphoblastic leukemia. The CDR3 protein is CASSLGSSGRLRTGELFF. The CDR3 DNA sequence: TGTGCCAGCAGCCTAGGGTCTAGCGGGCGGTTAAGAACCGGGGAGCTGTTTTTT.